These T cell receptor beta chains were read from a single sample in a study of blood T cells in healthy people across ages. Using its own MiXCR run on the 5' RACE reads, TCRdb lists one record per CDR3 protein. The sample includes hundreds of thousands of distinct CDR3 sequences, around half of them seen just once. The source material was blood. These receptors all come from a woman aged 60 to 75 in good health. Both conserved end residues are trimmed from each CDR3. Each record gives: CDR3 length, V gene, J gene, CDR3 protein.

10	TRBV29-1	TRBJ1-2	IVVDGGSGYT
15	TRBV4-3	TRBJ1-4	ASSQALQPATNEKLF
9	TRBV6-5	TRBJ2-7	ASESGYEQY
13	TRBV27	TRBJ2-3	ASSLSSGSRDTQY
10	TRBV6-2/TRBV6-3	TRBJ2-7	ASKTNEDEQY
12	TRBV20-1	TRBJ2-7	SAKIAGTPYEQY
10	TRBV18	TRBJ2-7	ASSAGIYEQY
13	TRBV7-3	TRBJ2-3	ASSLRWSSTDTQY
19	TRBV29-1	TRBJ2-1	SVEDTRTSGRFRRSYNEQF
14	TRBV20-1	TRBJ1-2	SARDLAGGHNYGYT
6	TRBV29-1	TRBJ2-5	SSGSRY
12	TRBV30	TRBJ1-2	AWSVWTANYGYT
11	TRBV2	TRBJ2-1	ASSNQRANEQF
13	TRBV28	TRBJ2-7	ASRMGLSLEYEQY
11	TRBV29-1	TRBJ2-5	SVVPREVETQY
13	TRBV4-1	TRBJ1-6	ASSHQAGRQSPLH
13	TRBV28	TRBJ2-5	ASSPGLEGRETQY
13	TRBV5-1	TRBJ2-5	ASSLGAGPQETQY
14	TRBV2	TRBJ2-5	ASTGVGGGYQETRY
13	TRBV9	TRBJ1-2	ASSVLPTGENGCT
13	TRBV20-1	TRBJ2-1	SARLAQREDNEQF
13	TRBV12-3/TRBV12-4	NA	ASSLGSKRYNEQY
12	TRBV7-2	NA	ASSLAGGSGTQY
15	TRBV7-2	TRBJ1-2	ASSLDSRRTAGYGYT
11	TRBV15	TRBJ2-3	ATSRALLDTQY
13	TRBV5-6	TRBJ2-1	ASSKRVGSYNEQF
9	TRBV29-1	TRBJ1-2	SGGDSDGYT
17	TRBV7-2	TRBJ2-6	ASSSYPMGHSSGANVLT
11	TRBV7-7	TRBJ2-7	ARYRDRSYEQY
10	TRBV29-1	TRBJ2-2	SGLYSTGELF
13	TRBV7-9	TRBJ2-1	ASSPRLAGQNEQF
15	TRBV18	TRBJ2-5	ASSKTMGQGVVGTQY
12	TRBV3-1	TRBJ2-7	ASSQGESGYEQY
12	TRBV7-6	TRBJ2-7	ASSPTPSSYEQY
11	TRBV28	TRBJ2-7	ASEPGQAGEQY
12	TRBV12-3/TRBV12-4	TRBJ2-1	ASRQGAGQNEQF
12	TRBV20-1	TRBJ2-7	SATAIGGTYEQY
13	TRBV7-9	TRBJ2-2	ASSPGVTNTGELF
13	TRBV12-3/TRBV12-4	TRBJ2-7	ASSFSGIARYEQY
12	TRBV20-1	TRBJ2-7	SASTGQGSYEQY
14	TRBV28	TRBJ2-1	ASSLFLAGGLNEQF
14	TRBV7-6	TRBJ2-1	ASSSLGAGGNNEQF
13	TRBV9	TRBJ2-3	ASSVVGGFTDTQY
12	TRBV9	TRBJ2-7	ASSNRDREYEQY
14	TRBV3-1	TRBJ1-2	ASSQDVLTDNYGYT
11	TRBV28	TRBJ2-1	ASSLGARNEQF